These T cell receptor beta chains were read from a single sample in a study of regulatory T cells in long-lasting Graves disease. TCRdb reanalysed the multiplex PCR reads using MiXCR and keeps one entry per CDR3 protein. The table lists 350,000 to 500,000 distinct CDR3 sequences, around 17% of them singletons. These records were also assigned to another study, of T cells in Graves' hyperthyroidism and ophthalmopathy.

This specimen consisted of peripheral blood mononuclear cells (PBMCs), obtained at new diagnosis, from a patient treated with antithyroid drugs. The receptors were gathered from a woman aged 18-35 years with Graves disease. The CDR3 runs from the conserved cysteine through the conserved F or W. The D gene is left open where the match is weak. Some rows have no size entry. The others give once, few or many, or a class for an expanded clone.

clone_size,v_call,j_call,d_call,cdr3_aa,cdr3_nt
many,TRBV20-1,TRBJ2-7,TRBD2,CSASRLAGSYEQYF,TGCAGTGCTAGCCGACTAGCGGGGTCCTACGAGCAGTACTTC
.,TRBV12-3/TRBV12-4,TRBJ1-2,.,CASSYGRLNYGYTF,TGTGCCAGCAGTTACGGACGACTTAACTATGGCTACACCTTC
many,TRBV28,TRBJ2-7,TRBD2,CASSSLGGGQYF,TGTGCCAGCAGCAGTTTAGGCGGGGGGCAGTACTTC
.,TRBV7-9,TRBJ2-2,TRBD2,CASRSTSGGNTGELFF,TGTGCCAGCAGATCGACTAGCGGGGGGAACACCGGGGAGCTGTTTTTT
many,TRBV7-9,TRBJ2-1,TRBD1,CASSRQGPTYNEQFF,TGTGCCAGCAGCCGACAGGGGCCGACCTACAATGAGCAGTTCTTC
few,TRBV27,TRBJ2-7,TRBD2,CASSGGLAGEVQYF,TGTGCCAGCAGTGGCGGACTAGCGGGAGAGGTGCAGTACTTC
few,TRBV7-9,TRBJ2-4,.,CASSHPMETAKNIQYF,TGTGCCAGCAGCCATCCAATGGAGACCGCCAAAAACATTCAGTACTTC
.,TRBV27,TRBJ2-2,.,CASSLVWGTGELFF,TGTGCCAGCAGTTTAGTTTGGGGAACCGGGGAGCTGTTTTTT
many,TRBV2,TRBJ1-2,.,CASRERDLLNYGYTF,TGTGCCAGCAGGGAACGGGACCTTTTGAACTATGGCTACACCTTC
few,TRBV24-1,TRBJ2-7,TRBD1,CATSDARPGQAHEQYF,TGTGCCACCAGTGACGCCCGGCCGGGACAGGCCCACGAGCAGTACTTC
many,TRBV3-1,TRBJ2-7,.,CASSSQGRPVTEQYF,TGTGCCAGCAGCAGCCAGGGGCGACCGGTCACCGAGCAGTACTTC
many,TRBV5-5,TRBJ1-1,.,CASSVTRGRNTEAFF,TGTGCCAGCAGCGTAACCAGGGGACGGAACACTGAAGCTTTCTTT
many,TRBV20-1,TRBJ2-3,.,CSARGQEAAQYF,TGCAGTGCTAGGGGGCAGGAGGCGGCGCAGTATTTT